This T cell receptor beta chain was sequenced during a study of shared T cell receptors in the human thymus. Repertoires were generated with immunoSEQ multiplex PCR, while TCRdb's copy carries only in-frame clones and drops some. The repertoire holds some 700,000 clones, with around 89% as singletons. Germline CDR1 SGHTA, CDR2 FQGNSA. The CDR3 consists of 15 residues. V was trimmed by 8 bases and J by 0 bases, leaving 14 bases between them. The same data also contributed to another study, on human thymus T cells. That source notes: Having surgery to correct congenital heart defects, healthy Finnish infants acted as the donors. Surgeons resected thymus tissue during corrective heart surgery. Thymic and blood repertoires appeared to carry a bias in their V and J gene usage. Highly overlapping thymic repertoires in unrelated individuals were reported by related research.

The chain employs TRBV7-2 and TRBJ1-5, with a possible D match to TRBD1 (5 bases). Sequencing was carried out using thymocytes. This TCR was sampled from a boy under two years old with a congenital heart defect. In DNA, the CDR3 is TGTGCCAGCCAGGTGGGGGGGTCTAGCAATCAGCCCCAGCATTTT. Translated: CASQVGGSSNQPQHF. Full variable domain (rest looked up from reference TRBV7-2 and TRBJ1-5): GAGVSQSPSNKVTEKGKDVELRCDPISGHTALYWYRQSLGQGLEFLIYFQGNSAPDKSGLPSDRFSAERTGGSVSTLTIQRTQQEDSAVYLCASQVGGSSNQPQHFGDGTRLSIL.